What follows are 27 T cell receptor beta chains derived from one specimen sequenced in a study of shared clonotypes between healthy human individuals. Assay used: immunoSEQ multiplex PCR; TCRdb lists only in-frame clones, some missing. The sample has 300,000 to 400,000 clones; 70% to 75% are singletons. Sequencing was performed on memory CD4+ T cells sorted from blood. As to subset: CD45RA-negative fraction. These receptor sequences come from a man under 40 in good health.

This clone has more than one count but fewer than ten. The same CDR3 is also encoded by other DNA sequences in this sample. The V and J genes are TRBV6-5 and TRBJ2-5, with D hard to call. Germline CDR1 reads MNHEY; CDR2 reads SVGAGI. This CDR3 is 11 amino acids long. Deletions cut 2 bases from V and 4 bases from J, with 2 bases between. In DNA form, the CDR3 reads TGTGCCAGCAGTTACAGAGAGACCCAGTACTTC. Protein sequence: CASSYRETQYF.

This clone was seen just once. The CDR3 region is CASSLVQPLYGYTF. As DNA, the CDR3 is TGTGCCAGCAGCTTGGTTCAGCCCCTCTATGGCTACACCTTC. The rearrangement joins TRBV5-8 to TRBJ1-2; D gene unclear. This CDR3 has 14 amino acids. The germline CDR1 and CDR2 sequences are SGHTS and YDEGEE. V was clipped by 0 bases and J by 4 bases, with 10 bases between them.

This chain links TRBV9 with TRBJ1-3, with 8 bases lining up with TRBD1. This CDR3 is built from 15 residues. V gave up 4 bases and J gave up 0 bases; unmatched junction bases: 3. Germline values: CDR1 SGDLS, CDR2 YYNGEE. CDR3 in DNA: TGTGCCAGCAGCCGACAGGGGAACTCTGGAAACACCATATATTTT. This encodes CASSRQGNSGNTIYF.

V usage is TRBV25-1 and J usage is TRBJ1-2; the D gene is possibly TRBD1 (6 bases). The V end was cut by 3 bases, the J end by 0 bases, with 11 bases between. CDR1 and CDR2 (germline): MGHDK, SYGVNS. This CDR3 is 15 amino acids long. DNA for the CDR3: TGTGCCAGCAGTGAGGGCAGGGGCTCTAACTATGGCTACACCTTC. It codes for CASSEGRGSNYGYTF.

V and J are TRBV19 and TRBJ2-6, with unresolved D. This CDR3 is built from 15 residues. Per the germline V gene, CDR1 is LNHDA and CDR2 is SQIVND (reference sequence). V lost 5 bases to trimming and J lost 5 bases, with 13 bases between them. The DNA of the CDR3 is TGTGCCAGTAGTCTTCAGGTTTCCTGGGCCAACGTCCTGACTTTC. Encoded protein: CASSLQVSWANVLTF.

Of note for this clone: Distinct nucleotide sequences in the sample also encode this CDR3. The chain combines TRBV2 with TRBJ1-5; TRBD1 might be the D (5 bases). V was pared by 2 bases and J by 5 bases, with 10 bases between. Germline CDR1 reads SNHLY; CDR2 reads FYNNEI. This CDR3 contains 14 residues. In DNA form, the CDR3 reads TGTGCCAGCAGTGAACCAAGGGACGATCAGCCCCAGCATTTT. It yields the protein CASSEPRDDQPQHF.

The chain combines TRBV4-2 with TRBJ1-4; D is possibly TRBD1 (6 bases). The CDR3 loop spans 15 amino acids. Trimming shortened V by 1 base and J by 7 bases, and 13 bases separated the two germline ends. In germline, CDR1 is LGHNA, CDR2 YNFKEQ. The CDR3 coding sequence is TGTGCCAGCAGCCAAGCCGACAGGAGAATTGAAAAACTGTTTTTT. Translated, it gives CASSQADRRIEKLFF.

This clone showed up just once. The chain combines TRBV19 with TRBJ1-2; D remains unclear. This CDR3 has 12 residues. Trimming removed 10 bases from V and 7 bases from J, with 16 bases in between. Germline V gene sequence: CDR1 LNHDA, CDR2 SQIVND (reference sequence). The chain's CDR3 is CATSNDRSGYTF. The CDR3 DNA follows: TGTGCCACTAGCAACGATAGGTCTGGCTACACCTTC.

The rearrangement joins TRBV5-1 to TRBJ2-6; D gene uncertain. Germline values: CDR1 SGHRS, CDR2 YFSETQ. This CDR3 contains 16 residues. V was clipped by 0 bases and J by 1 base, with 8 bases between them. DNA of the CDR3: TGCGCCAGCAGCTTGGTCACCCAGTCTGGGGCCAACGTCCTGACTTTC. Residues: CASSLVTQSGANVLTF.

The chain has TRBV11-3 and TRBJ2-3, with D possibly being TRBD1 (7 bases). This CDR3 comprises 16 residues. Germline V gene sequence: CDR1 SGHNT, CDR2 YENEEA. V lost 1 base, J lost 2 bases, and 13 bases lay in between. The CDR3 DNA sequence: TGTGCCAGCAGCTTAGCTGGAGGGACAGCCACAGATACGCAGTATTTT. It specifies CASSLAGGTATDTQYF.

Notes on this clone: Just one base apart from a much larger clone, this may be a read error. Other nucleotide sequences in the sample specify the same CDR3. This chain joins TRBV15 and TRBJ2-5; 7 nucleotides line up with TRBD2. Trimming removed 1 base from V and 5 bases from J; junction bases left unmatched: 10. This CDR3 region has 16 residues. The germline gives CDR1 LNHNV, CDR2 YYDKDF (reference sequence). The chain's CDR3 is CATSRAQAGLEETQYF. The DNA for the CDR3 is TGTGCCACCAGCAGAGCGCAAGCGGGGCTGGAGGAGACCCAGTACTTC. Using reference TRBV15 and TRBJ2-5 for the parts outside the CDR3, the full variable domain is DAMVIQNPRYQVTQFGKPVTLSCSQTLNHNVMYWYQQKSSQAPKLLFHYYDKDFNNEADTPDNFQSRRPNTSFCFLDIRSPGLGDTAMYLCATSRAQAGLEETQYFGPGTRLLVL.

The chain couples TRBV11-2 to TRBJ2-1; 7 bases match TRBD2. Per germline, CDR1 SGHAT and CDR2 FQNNGV. The J segment lost 4 bases and the V segment lost 6 bases, leaving 12 bases of the junction unmatched. The CDR3 spans 16 residues. The CDR3 is CASSSTSSGRYNEQFF. As DNA, the CDR3 is TGTGCCAGCAGTTCTACATCTAGCGGACGGTACAATGAGCAGTTCTTC.

J is TRBJ1-2 and V is TRBV7-2, with D tentatively TRBD1 (6 bases). With 5 bases removed from V and 5 bases from J, the gap between germline ends came to 15 bases. Germline-derived CDR1 and CDR2 are SGHTA and FQGNSA. The CDR3 is made up of 14 amino acids. The CDR3 nucleotides read TGTGCCAGCAGCCTCCGGACAGCGCAATATGGCTACACCTTC. Its protein is CASSLRTAQYGYTF.

The chain combines TRBV11-2 with TRBJ1-2, with 7 nucleotides matching TRBD1. CDR1 is SGHAT and CDR2 is FQNNGV in the germline V gene. The ends lost 4 bases at V and 0 bases at J; junction bases unmatched: 8. The CDR3 is 16 residues long. In DNA, the CDR3 is TGTGCCAGCAGCTCTCTTGGGACAGCTTCTAACTATGGCTACACCTTC. Translating gives CASSSLGTASNYGYTF.

This clone was seen a handful of times. The rearrangement links TRBV7-9 to TRBJ2-3; 12 nucleotides agree with TRBD2. Germline CDR1 reads SEHNR; CDR2 reads FQNEAQ (reference sequence). Losses at the gene ends were 2 bases for V and 6 bases for J; bases not matched to a gene: 6. CDR3 length: 16 residues. The CDR3 is CASSLNGLAGPDTQYF. In DNA form, the CDR3 reads TGTGCCAGCAGCTTAAATGGACTAGCGGGACCCGATACGCAGTATTTT. Full variable domain (missing parts from reference TRBV7-9 and TRBJ2-3): DTGVSQNPRHKITKRGQNVTFRCDPISEHNRLYWYRQTLGQGPEFLTYFQNEAQLEKSRLLSDRFSAERPKGSFSTLEIQRTEQGDSAMYLCASSLNGLAGPDTQYFGPGTRLTVL.

The CDR3 region is CASSLTGEGYTF. The CDR3 region has the DNA TGTGCCAGCAGCTTAACGGGAGAAGGCTACACCTTC. The chain recombines TRBV7-9 with TRBJ1-2; D is uncertain. The CDR3 spans 12 residues. The V gene's germline CDR1 is SEHNR and CDR2 FQNEAQ (reference sequence). V lost 2 bases and J 8 bases, leaving 9 bases between the germline ends.

The rearrangement links TRBV10-3 to TRBJ2-7; D not certain. Germline-derived CDR1 and CDR2 are ENHRY and SYGVKD. The ends were cut back, 4 bases at V and 6 bases at J, with 16 bases in the middle. The CDR3 consists of 14 residues. The CDR3 nucleotides are TGTGCCATCAGTGTCCAGGCTCTCTCTGTCGAGCAGTACTTC. Its translation: CAISVQALSVEQYF.

This chain uses TRBV7-2 with TRBJ1-1; TRBD1 aligns across 7 bases. This CDR3 comprises 15 residues. Germline CDR1 reads SGHTA; CDR2 reads FQGNSA. Trimming at V came to 6 bases and at J to 0 bases, leaving 7 bases not matched to a gene. The CDR3 is CASRENRGLNTEAFF. Written as DNA, the CDR3 is TGTGCCAGCAGGGAGAACAGGGGACTGAACACTGAAGCTTTCTTT.

The chain joins TRBV15 to TRBJ1-2, with D unresolved. Trimming took 1 base from V and 1 from J, leaving 10 bases between them. The germline V gene encodes CDR1 LNHNV and CDR2 YYDKDF (reference sequence). This CDR3 is 15 amino acids long. CDR3 bases: TGTGCCACCAGCAGAGGCCAGGCACTTAACTATGGCTACACCTTC. Translation gives CATSRGQALNYGYTF.

In its sample, this clone was seen once. V is TRBV28 and J is TRBJ1-5, with a possible D match to TRBD1 (5 bases). V lost 4 bases and J 0 bases, leaving 22 bases between the germline ends. The CDR3 runs 19 residues. Per germline, CDR1 MDHEN and CDR2 SYDVKM. CDR3 protein: CASSSVIQVTSHSNQPQHF. DNA for the CDR3: TGTGCCAGCAGTTCTGTCATACAGGTAACTAGTCATAGCAATCAGCCCCAGCATTTT.

This clone was counted once. Different DNA sequences within this sample yield the same CDR3. V usage is TRBV18 and J usage is TRBJ2-2, with D uncertain. The CDR3 length is 11 residues. V gave up 6 bases and J gave up 4 bases, with 3 bases separating them. CDR1 and CDR2 from the germline V gene are KGHSH and LQKENI. This CDR3 reads CASSPTGELFF. The CDR3 DNA sequence: TGTGCCAGCTCCCCCACCGGGGAGCTGTTTTTT.

Comment on this clone: This sample includes further DNA sequences coding for the same CDR3. V and J are TRBV5-1 and TRBJ2-5, with 11 bases aligning to TRBD2. Trimming took 4 bases from V and 2 from J; bases not matched to a gene: 4. This CDR3 comprises 15 residues. Germline assignment: CDR1 SGHRS and CDR2 YFSETQ. CDR3 loop: CASSRGTSGQETQYF. CDR3 nucleotides: TGCGCCAGCAGCCGCGGGACTAGCGGACAAGAGACCCAGTACTTC.

The chain is built from TRBV11-2 and TRBJ2-7; D tentatively reads TRBD1 or TRBD2 (5 bases each). This CDR3 spans 14 amino acids. Germline CDR1 SGHAT, CDR2 FQNNGV. V gave up 5 bases and J gave up 0 bases, with 11 bases separating them. CDR3 sequence: CASSPGRNSYEQYF. The CDR3 DNA reads as TGTGCCAGCAGCCCGGGACGCAACTCCTACGAGCAGTACTTC. Full variable domain (missing parts from reference TRBV11-2 and TRBJ2-7): EAGVAQSPRYKIIEKRQSVAFWCNPISGHATLYWYQQILGQGPKLLIQFQNNGVVDDSQLPKDRFSAERLKGVDSTLKIQPAKLEDSAVYLCASSPGRNSYEQYFGPGTRLTVT.

Only a few counts were recorded for this clone. The chain carries TRBV6-5 and TRBJ2-6; no reliable D call. The CDR3 contains 16 residues. V was pared by 4 bases and J by 0 bases, with 10 bases between. Germline values: CDR1 MNHEY, CDR2 SVGAGI. CDR3 in DNA: TGTGCCAGCAGTTCCCACCAGCGCTCTGGGGCCAACGTCCTGACTTTC. This codes for CASSSHQRSGANVLTF.

The chain links TRBV10-3 to TRBJ2-1, with no clear D. Trimming cost V 1 base and J 9 bases, with 4 bases left between them. The V gene's germline CDR1 is ENHRY and CDR2 SYGVKD. The CDR3 is made up of 11 amino acids. The CDR3 DNA reads as TGTGCCATCAGTGAGTTGGGTGAGCAGTTCTTC. This encodes CAISELGEQFF.

The chain joins TRBV28 to TRBJ2-1, with D maybe TRBD2 (6 bases). There are 16 residues in the CDR3. Germline V gene sequence: CDR1 MDHEN, CDR2 SYDVKM. Trimming removed 2 bases at V and 0 bases at J, with 11 bases between. CDR3 protein: CASSLGGANSYNEQFF. CDR3 nucleotide sequence: TGTGCCAGCAGTTTAGGCGGGGCTAACTCCTACAATGAGCAGTTCTTC.

A remark on this clone: This same CDR3 is encoded by further DNA sequences in the sample. V gene TRBV20-1 combines with J gene TRBJ1-4; D is uncertain. V lost 6 bases to trimming and J lost 8 bases, with 10 bases between them. CDR1 is DFQATT, CDR2 SNEGSKA, per germline (reference sequence). This CDR3 has 11 amino acids. This CDR3 reads CSARTGEKLFF. DNA for the CDR3: TGCAGTGCAAGGACCGGAGAAAAACTGTTTTTT.